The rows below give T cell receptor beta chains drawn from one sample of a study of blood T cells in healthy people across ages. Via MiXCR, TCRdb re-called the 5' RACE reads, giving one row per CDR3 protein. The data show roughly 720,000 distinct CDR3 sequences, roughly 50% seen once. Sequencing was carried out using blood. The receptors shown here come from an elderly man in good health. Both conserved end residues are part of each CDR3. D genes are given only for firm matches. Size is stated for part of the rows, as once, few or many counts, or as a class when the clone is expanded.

CDR3: CASSLVSGNYGYTF
DNA: TGCGCCAGCAGCTTGGTGTCAGGAAACTATGGCTACACCTTC
J: TRBJ1-2
D: -
V: TRBV5-1
size: many

CDR3: CASSYSIKESYTF
DNA: TGTGCCAGCAGTTACTCGATAAAGGAAAGCTACACCTTC
J: TRBJ1-2
D: -
V: TRBV6-5
size: -

CDR3: CSARAGLSYNEQFF
DNA: TGCAGTGCTCGAGCGGGACTCTCCTACAATGAGCAGTTCTTC
J: TRBJ2-1
D: TRBD2
V: TRBV20-1
size: few

CDR3: CASSLNRENIQYF
DNA: TGTGCCAGCAGCTTAAACAGGGAAAACATTCAGTACTTC
J: TRBJ2-4
D: -
V: TRBV7-2
size: -

CDR3: CASSRDPSEETQYF
DNA: TGCGCCAGCAGTAGGGACCCTTCGGAAGAGACCCAGTACTTC
J: TRBJ2-5
D: -
V: TRBV10-1
size: once

CDR3: CASSPHWNNEQFF
DNA: TGTGCCAGCAGCCCTCACTGGAACAATGAGCAGTTCTTC
J: TRBJ2-1
D: -
V: TRBV5-5
size: few

CDR3: CASNRTSGSFDEQFF
DNA: TGTGCCAGCAACCGCACTAGCGGGTCTTTCGATGAGCAGTTCTTC
J: TRBJ2-1
D: TRBD2
V: TRBV14
size: once

CDR3: CASSQELAVNEQYF
DNA: TGTGCCAGCAGCCAAGAATTAGCCGTAAATGAGCAGTACTTC
J: TRBJ2-5
D: -
V: TRBV3-1
size: -

CDR3: CASSLLLAATYNEQFF
DNA: TGCGCCAGCAGCTTGCTTCTAGCGGCAACCTACAATGAGCAGTTCTTC
J: TRBJ2-1
D: TRBD2
V: TRBV5-1
size: few

CDR3: CSVEDRGFPNEQYF
DNA: TGCAGCGTTGAAGATAGAGGCTTTCCTAACGAGCAGTACTTC
J: TRBJ2-7
D: -
V: TRBV29-1
size: -

CDR3: CASSLWQGARGYTF
DNA: TGTGCCAGCAGTTTATGGCAGGGGGCGCGGGGCTACACCTTC
J: TRBJ1-2
D: TRBD1
V: TRBV27
size: -

CDR3: CASSAGTSGRRGSYNEQFF
DNA: TGTGCCAGCAGTGCTGGGACTAGCGGGAGGCGGGGCTCCTACAATGAGCAGTTCTTC
J: TRBJ2-1
D: TRBD2
V: TRBV6-1
size: few

CDR3: CASSVGRQSSYNEQFF
DNA: TGTGCCAGCAGCGTAGGCCGACAGAGCTCCTACAATGAGCAGTTCTTC
J: TRBJ2-1
D: -
V: TRBV9
size: -

CDR3: CSVEDGQGAHGYTF
DNA: TGCAGCGTTGAAGATGGGCAGGGGGCACATGGCTACACCTTC
J: TRBJ1-2
D: TRBD1
V: TRBV29-1
size: few

CDR3: CSAREQRQTDTQYF
DNA: TGCAGTGCTAGAGAGCAGAGGCAAACGGATACGCAGTATTTT
J: TRBJ2-3
D: -
V: TRBV20-1
size: -

CDR3: CTSSLEGGLNTEAFF
DNA: TGTACCAGCAGCTTAGAGGGCGGCTTGAACACTGAAGCTTTCTTT
J: TRBJ1-1
D: -
V: TRBV7-2
size: -

CDR3: CSARNPGQKNQPQHF
DNA: TGCAGTGCTAGAAACCCGGGACAGAAAAATCAGCCCCAGCATTTT
J: TRBJ1-5
D: TRBD1
V: TRBV20-1
size: -

CDR3: CASRTGGAYIETQYF
DNA: TGTGCCAGCCGGACAGGGGGCGCTTACATTGAGACCCAGTACTTC
J: TRBJ2-5
D: TRBD1
V: TRBV27
size: -

CDR3: CASSSAGTVSEAFF
DNA: TGTGCCAGCAGCTCCGCCGGGACAGTATCTGAAGCTTTCTTT
J: TRBJ1-1
D: TRBD1
V: TRBV5-5
size: -

CDR3: CASSMTAYEQYF
DNA: TGTGCCAGCAGCATGACAGCCTACGAGCAGTACTTC
J: TRBJ2-7
D: -
V: TRBV7-9
size: -

CDR3: CATSSGTSAAGREQFF
DNA: TGTGCCACCAGCAGCGGGACCTCCGCGGCAGGGCGTGAGCAGTTCTTC
J: TRBJ2-1
D: -
V: TRBV15
size: few

CDR3: CASSLVAGSRYAYF
DNA: TGCGCCAGCAGCTTGGTGGCAGGGAGCAGATACGCGTATTTT
J: TRBJ2-3
D: -
V: TRBV5-1
size: few

CDR3: CASGGTVSYNEQFF
DNA: TGTGCCAGCGGGGGGACAGTCTCCTACAATGAGCAGTTCTTC
J: TRBJ2-1
D: -
V: TRBV25-1
size: few

CDR3: CASIRDRADGTQYF
DNA: TGTGCCAGCATCAGGGACAGGGCTGATGGGACCCAGTACTTC
J: TRBJ2-5
D: TRBD1
V: TRBV5-5
size: -

CDR3: CASSFRSGGGPYEQYF
DNA: TGTGCCAGCAGTTTCCGTTCCGGGGGAGGGCCCTACGAGCAGTACTTC
J: TRBJ2-7
D: TRBD2
V: TRBV12-3/TRBV12-4
size: -

CDR3: CRGGQAASEAFF
DNA: TGCAGGGGGGGACAGGCGGCCTCTGAAGCTTTCTTT
J: TRBJ1-1
D: TRBD1
V: TRBV20-1
size: -

CDR3: CASSGTGGSSGANVLTF
DNA: TGTGCCAGCAGTGGGACAGGTGGGAGCTCTGGGGCCAACGTCCTGACTTTC
J: TRBJ2-6
D: TRBD1
V: TRBV12-3/TRBV12-4
size: -

CDR3: CASSPYRTGYNEQFF
DNA: TGTGCCAGCAGTCCCTACAGGACAGGGTACAATGAGCAGTTCTTC
J: TRBJ2-1
D: TRBD1
V: TRBV28
size: few

CDR3: CSARVKGALNLSYEQYF
DNA: TGCAGTGCTAGGGTGAAGGGGGCCCTTAACCTTTCCTACGAGCAGTACTTC
J: TRBJ2-7
D: TRBD1
V: TRBV20-1
size: -

CDR3: CASSLGQRPANVLTF
DNA: TGCGCCAGCAGCTTGGGGCAGCGCCCGGCCAACGTCCTGACTTTC
J: TRBJ2-6
D: -
V: TRBV5-1
size: -

CDR3: CASSYTLVVPRNTEAFF
DNA: TGTGCCAGCAGCTATACCCTCGTAGTACCCAGGAACACTGAAGCTTTCTTT
J: TRBJ1-1
D: -
V: TRBV11-3
size: -

CDR3: CASSTPTEAFF
DNA: TGTGCCAGCAGCACGCCGACTGAAGCTTTCTTT
J: TRBJ1-1
D: -
V: TRBV28
size: -

CDR3: CSVGRQGSYNEQFF
DNA: TGCAGCGTTGGAAGACAGGGATCCTACAATGAGCAGTTCTTC
J: TRBJ2-1
D: TRBD1
V: TRBV29-1
size: -

CDR3: CASSSQGSDYGYTF
DNA: TGCGCCAGCAGCTCCCAGGGGAGCGACTATGGCTACACCTTC
J: TRBJ1-2
D: -
V: TRBV4-1
size: few

CDR3: CASRLSSGNYEQYF
DNA: TGTGCCAGCAGACTCTCTAGCGGGAACTACGAGCAGTACTTC
J: TRBJ2-7
D: TRBD2
V: TRBV13
size: few

CDR3: CASSSINIQYF
DNA: TGTGCCAGCAGCTCGATCAACATTCAGTACTTC
J: TRBJ2-4
D: -
V: TRBV7-2
size: -

CDR3: CASSDGAGGPGRYAYF
DNA: TGTGCCAGCAGTGATGGGGCGGGAGGGCCCGGGAGATACGCGTATTTT
J: TRBJ2-3
D: TRBD2
V: TRBV2
size: -